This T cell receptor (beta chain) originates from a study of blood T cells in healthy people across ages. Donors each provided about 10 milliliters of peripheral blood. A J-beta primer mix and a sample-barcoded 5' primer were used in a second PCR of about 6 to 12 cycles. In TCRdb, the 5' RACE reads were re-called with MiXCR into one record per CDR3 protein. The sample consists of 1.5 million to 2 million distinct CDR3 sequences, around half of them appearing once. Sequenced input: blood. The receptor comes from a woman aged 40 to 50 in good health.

CDR3 sequence (DNA): TGTGCCAGTAGTATATTTGAAGATAGCAATCAGCCCCAGCATTTT. Translation: CASSIFEDSNQPQHF. The V gene is TRBV19, the J gene TRBJ1-5, with D uncertain. CDR3 length equals 15 residues. CDR1 and CDR2 from the germline V gene are LNHDA and SQIVND (reference sequence). Between the trimmed V and J ends, which lost 2 bases and 0 bases, there was a span of 8 bases.